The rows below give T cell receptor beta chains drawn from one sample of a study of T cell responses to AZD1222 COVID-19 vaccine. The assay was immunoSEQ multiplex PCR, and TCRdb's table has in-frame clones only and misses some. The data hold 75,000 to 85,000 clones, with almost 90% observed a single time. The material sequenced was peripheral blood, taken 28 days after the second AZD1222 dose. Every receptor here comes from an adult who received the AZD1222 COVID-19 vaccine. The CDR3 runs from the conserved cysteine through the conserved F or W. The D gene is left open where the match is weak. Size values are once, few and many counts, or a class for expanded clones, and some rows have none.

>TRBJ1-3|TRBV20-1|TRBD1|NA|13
CSASGQGTNTIYF
TGCAGTGCCAGTGGACAGGGAACAAACACCATATATTTT
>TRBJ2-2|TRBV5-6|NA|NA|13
CASSLEGDGELFF
TGTGCCAGCAGCTTGGAGGGGGACGGGGAGCTGTTTTTT
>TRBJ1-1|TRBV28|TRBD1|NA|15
CASSSHPTGVTEAFF
TGTGCCAGCAGTTCACACCCGACAGGGGTCACTGAAGCTTTCTTT
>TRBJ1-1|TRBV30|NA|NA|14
CAWSVQRSGTEAFF
TGTGCCTGGAGTGTACAAAGGAGTGGAACTGAAGCTTTCTTT
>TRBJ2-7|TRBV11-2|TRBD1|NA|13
CASSLGQGREQYF
TGTGCCAGCAGCTTGGGACAGGGGCGCGAGCAGTACTTC
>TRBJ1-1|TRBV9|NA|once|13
CASSERPNLEAFF
TGTGCCAGCAGCGAGAGACCCAACCTCGAAGCTTTCTTT
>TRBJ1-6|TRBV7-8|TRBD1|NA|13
CASRGTGKSPLHF
TGTGCCAGCCGCGGGACAGGAAAGTCACCCCTCCACTTT
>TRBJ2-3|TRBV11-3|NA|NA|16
CASSSRTEHSTDTQYF
TGTGCCAGCAGCTCCCGGACGGAGCACTCCACAGATACGCAGTATTTT
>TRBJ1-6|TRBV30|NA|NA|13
CAWEGQINSPLHF
TGTGCCTGGGAGGGGCAGATTAATTCACCCCTCCACTTT
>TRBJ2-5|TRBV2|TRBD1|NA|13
CASSGETGKTQYF
TGTGCCAGCAGTGGGGAGACAGGGAAGACCCAGTACTTC
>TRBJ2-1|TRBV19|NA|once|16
CASIPKPGLGTYEQFF
TGTGCCAGTATACCGAAACCGGGACTGGGGACATATGAGCAGTTCTTC
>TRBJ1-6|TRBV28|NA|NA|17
CASSPPSTTGRNSPLHF
TGTGCCAGCAGCCCCCCTTCGACGACGGGGCGTAATTCACCCCTCCACTTT
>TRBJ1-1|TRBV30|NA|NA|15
CAWIRPSVSRGEAFF
TGTGCCTGGATCAGGCCCTCAGTAAGTAGGGGCGAAGCTTTCTTT
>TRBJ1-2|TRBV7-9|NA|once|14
CASSSGQIIYGYTF
TGTGCCAGCAGCTCCGGACAGATTATCTATGGCTACACCTTC
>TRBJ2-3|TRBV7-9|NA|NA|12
CASSFSTDTQYF
TGTGCCAGCAGCTTTAGCACAGATACGCAGTATTTT
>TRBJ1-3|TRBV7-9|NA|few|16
CASSLALKDSGNTIYF
TGTGCCAGCAGCTTAGCGCTAAAGGATTCTGGAAACACCATATATTTT
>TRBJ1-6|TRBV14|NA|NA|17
CASSQGAGASYNSPLHF
TGTGCCAGCAGCCAAGGGGCAGGGGCATCCTATAATTCACCCCTCCACTTT
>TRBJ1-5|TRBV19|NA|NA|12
CASSTLAQPQHF
TGTGCCAGTAGTACCCTTGCTCAGCCCCAGCATTTT
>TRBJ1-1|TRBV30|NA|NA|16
CAWSVGRVRANTEAFF
TGTGCCTGGAGTGTAGGTCGGGTACGGGCGAACACTGAAGCTTTCTTT
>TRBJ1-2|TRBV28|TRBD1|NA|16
CASHKQGAKLDYGYTF
TGTGCCAGCCATAAACAGGGGGCGAAGTTAGACTATGGCTACACCTTC
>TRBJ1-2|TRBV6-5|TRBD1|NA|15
CASTLQGNSNYGYTF
TGTGCCAGCACCCTACAGGGGAATTCTAACTATGGCTACACCTTC
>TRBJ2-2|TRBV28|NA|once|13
CAATISNTGELFF
TGTGCCGCAACGATATCGAACACCGGGGAGCTGTTTTTT
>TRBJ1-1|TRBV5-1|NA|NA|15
CASSSLDSMNTEAFF
TGCGCCAGCAGCTCCTTAGACAGCATGAACACTGAAGCTTTCTTT
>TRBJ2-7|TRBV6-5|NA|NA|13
CASSPGTHYEQYF
TGTGCCAGCAGCCCGGGAACCCACTACGAGCAGTACTTC